These T cell receptor beta chains were read from a single sample in a study of blood T cell repertoires in COVID-19. Method: immunoSEQ multiplex PCR; TCRdb's copy keeps in-frame clones and lacks some. The table includes around 160,000 clones, 65% to 90% detected once. The specimen was peripheral blood. The receptor set was obtained from a man aged 60-69 years with acute or convalescent COVID-19. Both conserved end residues are part of each CDR3. A D gene is named only where the DNA matches it firmly. Clone size is shown for a subset of rows, as once, few, many or a class of expanded clone.

abundance: -; d_gene: TRBD2; j_gene: TRBJ2-5; v_gene: TRBV9; CDR3aa: CASSGVAGGEETQYF; CDR3nt: TGTGCCAGCAGCGGAGTAGCGGGAGGGGAGGAGACCCAGTACTTC
abundance: -; d_gene: -; j_gene: TRBJ1-5; v_gene: TRBV28; CDR3aa: CASSSWRSNQPQHF; CDR3nt: TGTGCCAGCAGTTCTTGGAGGAGCAATCAGCCCCAGCATTTT
abundance: -; d_gene: -; j_gene: TRBJ1-1; v_gene: TRBV29-1; CDR3aa: CSVRTVRTEAFF; CDR3nt: TGCAGCGTTCGCACAGTAAGGACTGAAGCTTTCTTT
abundance: -; d_gene: TRBD1; j_gene: TRBJ1-4; v_gene: TRBV9; CDR3aa: CASSVAGTGGEKLFF; CDR3nt: TGTGCCAGCAGCGTAGCAGGGACAGGGGGTGAAAAACTGTTTTTT
abundance: -; d_gene: TRBD1; j_gene: TRBJ1-4; v_gene: TRBV28; CDR3aa: CASSLLGGQSEEKLFF; CDR3nt: TGTGCCAGCAGTTTATTGGGGGGACAGTCGGAAGAAAAACTGTTTTTT
abundance: -; d_gene: -; j_gene: TRBJ2-5; v_gene: TRBV3-1/TRBV3-2; CDR3aa: CASSRGAGQQETQYF; CDR3nt: TGTGCCAGCAGCCGAGGTGCGGGACAGCAAGAGACCCAGTACTTC
abundance: -; d_gene: -; j_gene: TRBJ2-4; v_gene: TRBV10-2; CDR3aa: CASSESGLAKNIQYF; CDR3nt: TGCGCCAGCAGTGAGTCGGGCCTAGCCAAAAACATTCAGTACTTC
abundance: -; d_gene: TRBD2; j_gene: TRBJ2-2; v_gene: TRBV29-1; CDR3aa: CSAQGTSGSITGELFF; CDR3nt: TGCAGCGCCCAAGGGACTAGCGGGAGTATCACCGGGGAGCTGTTTTTT
abundance: -; d_gene: TRBD1; j_gene: TRBJ1-2; v_gene: TRBV2; CDR3aa: CASSPRTGLGGYTF; CDR3nt: TGTGCCAGCAGCCCCAGGACAGGGCTGGGAGGCTACACCTTC
abundance: -; d_gene: -; j_gene: TRBJ1-4; v_gene: TRBV7-9; CDR3aa: CASSTGGVQRTNEKLFF; CDR3nt: TGTGCCAGCAGCACCGGGGGGGTTCAACGGACTAATGAAAAACTGTTTTTT
abundance: -; d_gene: -; j_gene: TRBJ2-3; v_gene: TRBV6-4; CDR3aa: CASSATLNTDTQYF; CDR3nt: TGTGCCAGCAGTGCGACTCTGAACACAGATACGCAGTATTTT
abundance: -; d_gene: TRBD1; j_gene: TRBJ2-7; v_gene: TRBV7-9; CDR3aa: CASSPGQGWEQYF; CDR3nt: TGTGCCAGCAGCCCGGGACAGGGGTGGGAGCAGTACTTC
abundance: -; d_gene: TRBD2; j_gene: TRBJ2-7; v_gene: TRBV7-2; CDR3aa: CASSLRLAGTYEQYF; CDR3nt: TGTGCCAGCAGCTTGAGACTAGCGGGGACCTACGAGCAGTACTTC
abundance: once; d_gene: TRBD2; j_gene: TRBJ2-7; v_gene: TRBV6-1; CDR3aa: CASSESAGGPYEQYF; CDR3nt: TGTGCCAGCAGTGAAAGTGCGGGAGGGCCATACGAGCAGTACTTC
abundance: -; d_gene: -; j_gene: TRBJ1-2; v_gene: TRBV7-9; CDR3aa: CASSIGATNYGYTF; CDR3nt: TGTGCCAGCAGCATTGGGGCAACTAACTATGGCTACACCTTC
abundance: -; d_gene: -; j_gene: TRBJ2-3; v_gene: TRBV11-2; CDR3aa: CASSSLARGGTDTQYF; CDR3nt: TGTGCCAGCAGCTCCCTGGCCCGCGGGGGCACAGATACGCAGTATTTT
abundance: -; d_gene: -; j_gene: TRBJ1-3; v_gene: TRBV18; CDR3aa: CASSPLEGMGGNTIYF; CDR3nt: TGTGCCAGCTCACCCCTTGAGGGAATGGGCGGAAACACCATATATTTT
abundance: once; d_gene: -; j_gene: TRBJ1-1; v_gene: TRBV19; CDR3aa: CASSPHGGGAEAFF; CDR3nt: TGTGCCAGTAGTCCACACGGGGGGGGCGCTGAAGCTTTCTTT